The 21 T cell receptor beta chains below all came from one sample that was sequenced in a study of blood T cell repertoires in COVID-19. Only in-frame clones appear in the TCRdb table, and some are missing; sequencing was by immunoSEQ multiplex PCR. The repertoire has about 230,000 clones, less than 90% of them found once; the top ten carry around 2.5%. The sample taken for sequencing was peripheral blood. The receptors originated from a woman between 65 and 79 years old with active or convalescent COVID-19.

The V call is TRBV4-1, the J call TRBJ2-1; 13 bases fit TRBD2. With 4 bases clipped from V and 8 bases from J, the junction kept 17 bases outside the gene matches. The CDR3 has 19 amino acids. From germline, CDR1 is MGHRA and CDR2 YSYEKL. The CDR3 DNA follows: TGCGCCAGCAGCCTAAGAATAAGTTTGGGGACTAGCGGGATCTATGAGCAGTTCTTC. It translates to CASSLRISLGTSGIYEQFF.

This chain connects TRBV11-2 to TRBJ1-1; D is ambiguous. The CDR3 sequence is 13 residues long. Deletions cut 6 bases from V and 1 base from J, with 9 bases between. Germline V CDR1 and CDR2: SGHAT, FQNNGV. CDR3 region: CASRGSPNTEAFF. In DNA form, the CDR3 reads TGTGCCAGCAGGGGCAGCCCGAACACTGAAGCTTTCTTT.

The rearrangement joins TRBV10-3 to TRBJ1-6; 7 nucleotides align to TRBD1. V was clipped by 3 bases and J by 8 bases; unmatched bases: 10. The V gene's germline CDR1 is ENHRY and CDR2 SYGVKD. There are 16 residues in the CDR3. The CDR3 DNA reads as TGTGCCATCAGTGAATCAGTGACAGGGTCTTATTCACCCCTCCACTTT. The encoded protein is CAISESVTGSYSPLHF.

This chain joins TRBV29-1 and TRBJ2-2; 9 nucleotides match TRBD1. V was clipped by 3 bases and J by 8 bases; unmatched bases: 7. Germline assignment: CDR1 SQVTM and CDR2 ANQGSEA. This CDR3 has 14 residues. CDR3 sequence (DNA): TGCAGCGTTGAGGGGACAGGGTGGGGAGGGGAGCTGTTTTTT. Translated, it gives CSVEGTGWGGELFF.

The V gene is TRBV7-6, the J gene TRBJ2-2, with 13 bases matching TRBD2. Germline V CDR1 and CDR2: SGHVS, FNYEAQ. CDR3 length: 15 residues. Unmatched junction bases numbered 4, after V lost 7 bases and J lost 5 bases. CDR3 protein: CASTELAGGTGELFF. CDR3 DNA sequence: TGTGCCAGCACCGAACTAGCGGGAGGGACCGGGGAGCTGTTTTTT.

This clone was seen more than once but under ten times. Other DNA sequences in the same sample also yield this CDR3. The V gene is TRBV7-6, the J gene TRBJ2-1; D is uncertain. V was clipped by 2 bases and J by 0 bases, with 11 bases between them. The CDR3 is 16 amino acids. Germline V gene lookup returns CDR1 SGHVS and CDR2 FNYEAQ. CDR3 sequence reads: CASSLTLPSSYNEQFF. Here the CDR3 DNA reads TGTGCCAGCAGCTTAACCCTACCGAGCTCCTACAATGAGCAGTTCTTC.

CDR3 DNA: TGCGCCAGCAGATGGACAGGGGGTCAGGACTATGGCTACACCTTC. It encodes CASRWTGGQDYGYTF. The chain is built from TRBV5-1 and TRBJ1-2, with 10 bases identical to TRBD1. The germline gives CDR1 SGHRS, CDR2 YFSETQ. V dropped 5 bases and J dropped 3; count of bases not matched to a gene: 7. This CDR3 comprises 15 residues. Complete variable domain (other parts from reference TRBV5-1 and TRBJ1-2): KAGVTQTPRYLIKTRGQQVTLSCSPISGHRSVSWYQQTPGQGLQFLFEYFSETQRNKGNFPGRFSGRQFSNSRSEMNVSTLELGDSALYLCASRWTGGQDYGYTFGSGTRLTVV.

This chain uses TRBV11-2 with TRBJ1-2, with 10 bases fitting TRBD1. The CDR3 contains 14 residues. Trimming took 7 bases from V and 5 from J; bases not matched to a gene: 7. Germline V gene lookup returns CDR1 SGHAT and CDR2 FQNNGV. The CDR3 bases are TGTGCCAGCACCAGGGACAGGGGAGAATATGGCTACACCTTC. It encodes CASTRDRGEYGYTF.

The chain uses TRBV19 and TRBJ2-5, with TRBD2 identical over 11 bases. This CDR3 region has 16 residues. The junction had 12 bases not matched to a gene; V was cut back by 6 bases and J by 6 bases. Germline loops: CDR1 LNHDA, CDR2 SQIVND (reference sequence). The CDR3 is CASRPGQASGRKTQYF. The CDR3 nucleotides read TGTGCCAGTAGACCCGGCCAGGCTAGCGGGAGGAAGACCCAGTACTTC. Based on the CDR3 plus reference TRBV19 and TRBJ2-5, the full variable domain is DGGITQSPKYLFRKEGQNVTLSCEQNLNHDAMYWYRQDPGQGLRLIYYSQIVNDFQKGDIAEGYSVSREKKESFPLTVTSAQKNPTAFYLCASRPGQASGRKTQYFGPGTRLLVL.

The genes are TRBV7-6 and TRBJ2-5; maybe TRBD1 (5 bases). The CDR3 is 13 amino acids. Germline V gene sequence: CDR1 SGHVS, CDR2 FNYEAQ. Trimming removed 3 bases at V and 5 bases at J, with 10 bases between. The CDR3 nucleotides read TGTGCCAGCAGCTTCGCCAGGGCGGAGACCCAGTACTTC. This gives the protein CASSFARAETQYF.

The chain is built from TRBV3-1 (or the pseudogene TRBV3-2) and TRBJ2-4, with 11 bases lining up with TRBD2. Germline-derived CDR1 and CDR2 are LGHDT and YNNKEL (reference sequence). The CDR3 extends over 15 amino acids. Trimming took 3 bases from V and 15 from J; bases not matched to a gene: 13. This CDR3 reads CASSQGPGLAAPTYF. In DNA form, the CDR3 reads TGTGCCAGCAGCCAGGGACCGGGACTAGCGGCGCCCACGTACTTC.

V is TRBV11-2 and J is TRBJ2-7, with D perhaps matching TRBD1 (6 bases). The CDR3 runs to 14 residues. Germline V gene sequence: CDR1 SGHAT, CDR2 FQNNGV. V lost 5 bases and J lost 4, with 15 bases in between. The CDR3 protein is CASSPGLGAYEQYF. The CDR3 DNA is TGTGCCAGCAGCCCTGGTCTGGGGGCGTACGAGCAGTACTTC.

The chain links TRBV7-9 to TRBJ2-3, with a weak D call TRBD2 (6 bases). Germline V gene lookup returns CDR1 SEHNR and CDR2 FQNEAQ (reference sequence). The V end was cut by 5 bases, the J end by 9 bases, with 15 bases between. The length of the CDR3 is 13 residues. CDR3 loop: CASSPPAEGTQYF. In DNA, the CDR3 is TGTGCCAGCAGCCCCCCCGCGGAGGGAACGCAGTATTTT.

V is TRBV5-1 and J is TRBJ1-4; 8 bases are a match to TRBD1. The V gene's germline CDR1 is SGHRS and CDR2 YFSETQ. The CDR3 has 14 amino acids. With 4 bases clipped from V and 6 bases from J, the junction kept 5 bases outside the gene matches. The CDR3 nucleotides are TGCGCCAGCAGCGGACAGGGAACGGATGAAAAACTGTTTTTT. It yields the protein CASSGQGTDEKLFF. Filled out from reference TRBV5-1 and TRBJ1-4, the complete variable domain reads KAGVTQTPRYLIKTRGQQVTLSCSPISGHRSVSWYQQTPGQGLQFLFEYFSETQRNKGNFPGRFSGRQFSNSRSEMNVSTLELGDSALYLCASSGQGTDEKLFFGSGTQLSVL.

V is TRBV5-6 and J is TRBJ1-3; TRBD1 agrees at 8 bases. The CDR3 length is 14 residues. V lost 4 bases and J lost 1; bases outside the gene matches: 1. Germline V gene sequence: CDR1 SGHDT, CDR2 YYEEEE. CDR3 coding DNA: TGTGCCAGCAGCCGGACAGGGTCTGGAAACACCATATATTTT. It encodes CASSRTGSGNTIYF.

The gene calls are TRBV27 and TRBJ1-1, with no clear D. The CDR3 contains 16 residues. Trimming stripped 8 bases from V and 8 bases from J, with 27 bases between. Per germline, CDR1 MNHEY and CDR2 SMNVEV (reference sequence). The CDR3 DNA is TGTGCCAGCGAAACTAGGCCTCTAACCGTTAGAGGCGAAGCTTTCTTT. Its protein is CASETRPLTVRGEAFF.

The CDR3 nucleotides are TGTGCCAGCATCTCCAGGGGGCTGCGGAATCAGCCCCAGCATTTT. Protein sequence: CASISRGLRNQPQHF. This rearrangement joins TRBV28 to TRBJ1-5; TRBD1 matches 8 bases. The CDR3 runs 15 residues. The germline CDR1 and CDR2 sequences are MDHEN and SYDVKM. Trimming cost V 7 bases and J 4 bases; bases outside gene matches: 9. The full variable domain, its missing parts supplied by reference TRBV28 and TRBJ1-5, is DVKVTQSSRYLVKRTGEKVFLECVQDMDHENMFWYRQDPGLGLRLIYFSYDVKMKEKGDIPEGYSVSREKKERFSLILESASTNQTSMYLCASISRGLRNQPQHFGDGTRLSIL.

The chain employs TRBV6-2 or TRBV6-3 and TRBJ2-7; maybe TRBD2 (6 bases). The CDR3 spans 16 residues. Germline CDR1 and CDR2: MNHEY and SVGEGT. The V end was cut by 2 bases, the J end by 2 bases, with 16 bases between. The CDR3 DNA sequence: TGTGCCAGCAGTTACCCGAGGGACTCCTACCCCTACGAGCAGTACTTC. Amino acid sequence: CASSYPRDSYPYEQYF.

The genes are TRBV5-3 and TRBJ1-2, with D tentatively TRBD1 (5 bases). TRBV5-3 carries the ORF label, with uncertain function. This CDR3 region has 15 residues. Between the trimmed V and J ends, which lost 0 bases and 0 bases, there was a span of 9 bases. CDR3 coding DNA: TGTGCCAGAAGCTTGGGGCGGGACTCTAACTATGGCTACACCTTC. Translation gives CARSLGRDSNYGYTF.

The genes are TRBV5-1 and TRBJ2-3; maybe TRBD1 (6 bases). The V gene lost 2 bases and the J gene lost 4 bases, with 14 bases spanning the gap. The CDR3 runs to 15 residues. The V gene's germline CDR1 is SGHRS and CDR2 YFSETQ. The CDR3 nucleotides are TGCGCCAGCAGCTTTCAGGGGCTGGTGGCAGATACGCAGTATTTT. Translation: CASSFQGLVADTQYF.

The gene calls are TRBV2 and TRBJ2-1; a possible D gene is TRBD1 (8 bases). V lost 9 bases to trimming and J lost 9 bases, with 18 bases between them. CDR1 and CDR2 (germline): SNHLY, FYNNEI. The CDR3 totals 13 residues. DNA for the CDR3: TGTGCCAGGGGAGGGCAGGGGGCAGGTGAGCAGTTCTTC. Its translation is CARGGQGAGEQFF.